This TCR beta chain was sequenced during a study of shared clonotypes between healthy human individuals. Terminally differentiated effector memory CD45RA+ cells were excluded by CCR7 positive selection of CD45RO-negative cells. As concerns this clone: Its cognate antigen is unknown.

Method: immunoSEQ multiplex PCR; TCRdb's copy keeps in-frame clones and lacks some. The repertoire has about 820,000 clones, 80% to 95% of them found once; the top ten carry nearly 25%. Study-level findings and limits: It was the few donors that limited the genetic and exposure-history diversity represented.

This receptor was obtained from a man aged 30-40 years in good health. Sequenced material: naive CD8+ T cells sorted from blood.

The CDR3 nucleotides read TGTGCCAGCAGTTTGGGCAGGGTAATCGCCGGGGAGCTGTTTTTT. It translates to CASSLGRVIAGELFF. The rearrangement uses TRBV2 and TRBJ2-2; weak D call: TRBD1 (5 bases). Germline V gene data show CDR1 as SNHLY and CDR2 as FYNNEI. V lost 5 bases and J lost 6, with 16 bases in between. The CDR3 is 15 amino acids.